A single sample is the source of the 12 T cell receptor beta chains below, sequenced in a study of identical twins. TCRdb used MiXCR to reprocess the 5' RACE reads, holding one entry per CDR3 protein. Among about 810,000 distinct CDR3 sequences listed, approximately 13% were seen once. The data were also submitted as part of a second study, on yellow fever vaccine responses in identical twins.

Sequencing was performed on PBMCs. The source of these receptors is a woman aged 18 to 35 in good health.

The rearrangement links TRBV5-6 to TRBJ2-7; D is perhaps TRBD2 (6 bases). The CDR3 is 14 residues long. Germline V gene sequence: CDR1 SGHDT, CDR2 YYEEEE. V gave up 2 bases and J gave up 2 bases, with 11 bases separating them. The CDR3 DNA reads TGTGCCAGCAGCTTCCCTAGCGAGCCCTACGAGCAGTACTTC. It translates to CASSFPSEPYEQYF.

The table lists this clonotype with a few counts. J is TRBJ1-1 and V is TRBV20-1; the match to TRBD1 covers 7 bases. Germline V gene data show CDR1 as DFQATT and CDR2 as SNEGSKA (reference sequence). This CDR3 region has 14 residues. Trimming removed 6 bases from V and 5 bases from J; junction bases left unmatched: 12. The DNA for the CDR3 is TGCAGTGCCCGACCAGGCAGGGGGGCTACTGAAGCTTTCTTT. Residues: CSARPGRGATEAFF.

This clonotype was detected a few times. The J gene is TRBJ1-1, the V gene TRBV5-5, with D uncertain. The V end lost 8 bases, the J end lost 1 base, and 12 bases lay between the germline ends. The V gene's germline CDR1 is SGHKS and CDR2 YYEKEE (reference sequence). The CDR3 runs 13 residues. In nucleotides, the CDR3 is TGTGCCAGTGCTCAGGCCCCGAACACTGAAGCTTTCTTT. Amino acids: CASAQAPNTEAFF.

This clonotype was observed a few times. This sequence joins TRBV6-1 and TRBJ1-5; TRBD1 might be the D (6 bases). The CDR3 has 15 residues. Germline V gives CDR1 MNHNS, CDR2 SASEGT. Trimming left V 6 bases short and J 0 bases short, with 12 bases between. CDR3 sequence: CASRMRQDSNQPQHF. The CDR3 DNA follows: TGTGCCAGCAGAATGAGACAGGATAGCAATCAGCCCCAGCATTTT.

This chain uses TRBV20-1 with TRBJ2-3; no definite D call. The V end lost 6 bases, the J end lost 2 bases, and 9 bases lay between the germline ends. Germline V gene sequence: CDR1 DFQATT, CDR2 SNEGSKA (reference sequence). The CDR3 is made up of 12 amino acids. The CDR3 here is CSAPVTTDTQYF. The CDR3, as DNA: TGCAGTGCACCGGTTACCACAGATACGCAGTATTTT.

This clonotype was counted ten times or more. The J gene is TRBJ2-1, the V gene TRBV29-1; no firm D call. CDR1 is SQVTM, CDR2 ANQGSEA, per germline. The V and J ends lost 6 bases and 3 bases respectively, with 9 bases between them. The CDR3 is made up of 12 amino acids. CDR3 sequence reads: CSVPLSYNEQFF. The DNA of the CDR3 is TGCAGCGTCCCTCTCAGCTACAATGAGCAGTTCTTC.

The CDR3 region has the DNA TGTGCCAGCAGTTTCACGGGACAGCCCGCCTACGAGCAGTACTTC. As protein: CASSFTGQPAYEQYF. This chain joins TRBV27 and TRBJ2-7, with 7 bases fitting TRBD1. Trimming at V came to 3 bases and at J to 2 bases, leaving 7 bases not matched to a gene. CDR1 and CDR2 from the germline V gene are MNHEY and SMNVEV (reference sequence). The CDR3 has 15 amino acids.

This clonotype was counted ten times or more. This chain uses TRBV2 with TRBJ2-2; D possibly uses TRBD1 or TRBD2 (5 bases each). Trimming removed 6 bases from V and 6 bases from J, with 5 bases in between. The CDR3 has 11 residues. Germline values: CDR1 SNHLY, CDR2 FYNNEI. As DNA, the CDR3 is TGTGCCAGCAGGGGGGCCGGGGAGCTGTTTTTT. It yields the protein CASRGAGELFF. The full variable domain, in which reference TRBV2 and TRBJ2-2 provide the parts outside the CDR3, is EPEVTQTPSHQVTQMGQEVILRCVPISNHLYFYWYRQILGQKVEFLVSFYNNEISEKSEIFDDQFSVERPDGSNFTLKIRSTKLEDSAMYFCASRGAGELFFGEGSRLTVL.

CDR3 nucleotides: TGTGCCAGCAGTCCCCGGACATTGGCACAGCCCCAGCATTTT. This translates into CASSPRTLAQPQHF. The chain recombines TRBV12-3 or TRBV12-4 with TRBJ1-5; weak D call: TRBD1 (5 bases). Trimming took off 5 bases at V and 7 bases at J, with 15 bases between the two ends. The CDR3 runs to 14 residues.

The J gene is TRBJ2-1, the V gene TRBV3-2. TRBV3-2 is a pseudogene locus. This CDR3 has 17 amino acids. As DNA, the CDR3 is TGTGCCACCAGTCGTTACATTGGCGGGAACTCCTACAATGAGCAGTTCTTC. It translates to CATSRYIGGNSYNEQFF.

V and J are TRBV24-1 and TRBJ2-5; D might be TRBD1 or TRBD2, each matching 6 bases. The germline CDR1 and CDR2 sequences are KGHDR and SFDVKD. The CDR3 is 14 amino acids. The V gene lost 2 bases and the J gene lost 5 bases, with 11 bases spanning the gap. CDR3 in DNA: TGTGCCACCAGTGATTCCGGGGGCGGGGAGACCCAGTACTTC. It encodes CATSDSGGGETQYF.

The CDR3 nucleotides read TGTGCCAGCACTCCCTGGGACAGGGCGCTCGATGAGCAGTTCTTC. It specifies CASTPWDRALDEQFF. The chain has TRBV7-9 and TRBJ2-1; 9 bases are shared with TRBD1. CDR1 and CDR2 from the germline V gene are SEHNR and FQNEAQ (reference sequence). J was trimmed by 8 bases and V by 7 bases; bases with no gene match: 12. The CDR3 extends over 15 amino acids.